The sample holds one count of the clone carrying this T cell receptor (beta chain). This sample is part of a study of cytomegalovirus exposure and HLA in healthy donors. 13 Jbeta primers and 60 Vbeta primers were used for the PCR. Assay: immunoSEQ multiplex PCR; the TCRdb copy retains only in-frame clones and omits some. The sample lists some 180,000 clones, 75% to 85% seen once, with roughly 3.6% in the top ten. Trimming took 3 bases from V and 5 from J, leaving 13 bases between them. CDR3 length: 14 amino acids. Germline V gives CDR1 SNHLY, CDR2 FYNNEI. The receptor's source is a woman aged 55-69 years in good health and CMV-seropositive. The sample taken for sequencing was PBMCs. The chain uses TRBV2 and TRBJ2-5, with D tentatively TRBD1 (6 bases). The CDR3 loop reads CASSDLARGETQYF. The CDR3 nucleotides are TGTGCCAGCAGTGATCTTGCTAGGGGGGAGACCCAGTACTTC.